The 10 T cell receptor beta chains below all came from one sample that was sequenced in a study of human T cells and chemical hapten exposure. Each CDR3 protein is one row after TCRdb ran MiXCR on the RACE reads. Of some 350,000 distinct CDR3 sequences listed, under 6.5% are singletons. Time point given: patch test 2, 6 weeks after DPC sensitization. Noted treatment: therapeutic diphenylcyclopropenone sensitization with weekly scalp DPC. The starting material was whole blood, obtained in connection with sensitization to the hapten diphenylcyclopropenone (DPC). These receptors originate from a woman between 18 and 29 years old with alopecia areata. Some clones in this sample may be carry-over from other donors' samples.

The chain carries TRBV20-1 and TRBJ2-2, with D perhaps TRBD1 (5 bases). This CDR3 has 13 amino acids. V lost 6 bases to trimming and J lost 6 bases, with 14 bases between them. The V gene's germline CDR1 is DFQATT and CDR2 SNEGSKA (reference sequence). CDR3: CSAPRQGSGELFF. CDR3 nucleotide sequence: TGCAGTGCCCCGAGGCAGGGTTCCGGGGAGCTGTTTTTT.

The chain recombines TRBV2 with TRBJ2-2; 8 nucleotides align to TRBD1. The CDR3 is made up of 18 amino acids. Germline V gives CDR1 SNHLY, CDR2 FYNNEI. Trimming cost V 1 base and J 3 bases; bases outside gene matches: 10. The CDR3 here is CASSEVFRTGIYTGELFF. CDR3 sequence (DNA): TGTGCCAGCAGTGAAGTTTTTAGGACAGGGATTTACACCGGGGAGCTGTTTTTT.

V gene TRBV2 combines with J gene TRBJ1-1; D call uncertain. Between the trimmed V and J ends, which lost 4 bases and 3 bases, there was a span of 12 bases. The CDR3 has 14 amino acids. CDR1 and CDR2 (germline): SNHLY, FYNNEI. The CDR3 loop is CASSATGGDTEAFF. CDR3 coding DNA: TGTGCCAGCAGTGCGACCGGCGGGGACACTGAAGCTTTCTTT.

This clonotype was detected a few times. The rearrangement joins TRBV7-2 to TRBJ1-1; a weak D match, TRBD1 (5 bases). The CDR3 is 16 amino acids. Trimming shortened V by 1 base and J by 3 bases, and 15 bases separated the two germline ends. The germline V gene encodes CDR1 SGHTA and CDR2 FQGNSA. The CDR3, as DNA: TGTGCCAGCAGCTTAGGGTTACCCGGACAATACACTGAAGCTTTCTTT. It codes for CASSLGLPGQYTEAFF.

The chain has TRBV2 and TRBJ2-5; possible D gene TRBD1, 6 bases. The CDR3 is 14 amino acids. Per germline, CDR1 SNHLY and CDR2 FYNNEI. V lost 2 bases to trimming and J lost 1 base, with 8 bases between them. CDR3 in amino acids: CASSEQGSQETQYF. CDR3 in DNA: TGTGCCAGCAGTGAACAGGGGTCCCAAGAGACCCAGTACTTC.

This clonotype has at least ten counts. The chain employs TRBV6-2 or TRBV6-3 and TRBJ1-5; maybe TRBD1 (6 bases). Trimming shortened V by 7 bases and J by 5 bases, and 15 bases separated the two germline ends. The CDR3 is 14 residues long. Germline values: CDR1 MNHEY, CDR2 SVGEGT. The CDR3 DNA follows: TGTGCCAGCAACCTGGTGGGGGCAGATCAGCCCCAGCATTTT. Translating it yields CASNLVGADQPQHF.

Notes on this clonotype: A much larger clone sits a single nucleotide away, making a read error possible. The chain employs TRBV2 and TRBJ1-6, with a tentative D call TRBD1 (6 bases). Germline CDR1 reads SNHLY; CDR2 reads FYNNEI. The CDR3 extends over 14 amino acids. The CDR3 DNA is TGTGCCAGCAGTCCTAGGGACAACCGGTCACCCCTCAACTTT. As protein: CASSPRDNRSPLNF.

This clonotype was counted at least ten times. Compared with germline, one end of the junction differs, possibly owing to a read error. The chain couples TRBV7-9 to TRBJ2-7, with D unclear. This CDR3 has 12 residues. Germline-derived CDR1 and CDR2 are SEHNR and FQNEAQ (reference sequence). CDR3 sequence (DNA): TGTGCCAGCAGCTTAGAGGATCGACCCGGTCACTTC. Its translation is CASSLEDRPGHF.

This clonotype was seen at least ten times. The chain couples TRBV4-3 to TRBJ1-1, with D hard to call. Trimming shortened V by 0 bases and J by 4 bases, and 18 bases separated the two germline ends. The V gene's germline CDR1 is LGHNA and CDR2 YSLEER. The length of the CDR3 is 17 residues. CDR3 sequence: CASSQDSHGEGATEAFF. The DNA of the CDR3 is TGCGCCAGCAGCCAAGATTCTCACGGAGAGGGAGCCACTGAAGCTTTCTTT.

To note about this clonotype: Likely a read error: the CDR3 ends without its conserved phenylalanine or tryptophan. V gene TRBV3-1 combines with J gene TRBJ1-2, with a possible D match to TRBD1 (5 bases). CDR1 is LGHDT, CDR2 YNNKEL, per germline (reference sequence). The CDR3 is made up of 15 amino acids. Deletions cut 0 bases from V and 8 bases from J, with 16 bases between. The CDR3 loop reads CASSQDSGGMEGYTI. The CDR3 coding sequence is TGTGCCAGCAGCCAAGATAGCGGGGGAATGGAAGGCTACACCATC.